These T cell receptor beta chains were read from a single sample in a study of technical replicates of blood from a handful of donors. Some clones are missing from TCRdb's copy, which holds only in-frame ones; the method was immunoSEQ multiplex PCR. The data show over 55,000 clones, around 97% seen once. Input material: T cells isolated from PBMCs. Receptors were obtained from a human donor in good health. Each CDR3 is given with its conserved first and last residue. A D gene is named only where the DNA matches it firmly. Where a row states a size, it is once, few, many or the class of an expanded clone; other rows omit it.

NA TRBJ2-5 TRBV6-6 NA CASSLRGREKETQYF TGTGCCAGCAGCCTTCGGGGGCGGGAGAAAGAGACCCAGTACTTC
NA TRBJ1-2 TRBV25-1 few CASSLGTPSGYTF TGTGCCAGCAGTTTGGGGACTCCAAGCGGCTACACCTTC
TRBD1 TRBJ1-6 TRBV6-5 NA CASSYSQGNSPLHF TGTGCCAGCAGTTACTCACAGGGGAATTCACCCCTCCACTTT
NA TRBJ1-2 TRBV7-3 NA CASSLWGLAGYTF TGTGCCAGCAGCTTATGGGGCTTGGCGGGCTACACCTTC
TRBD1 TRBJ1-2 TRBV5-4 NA CASSPGQGHGYTF TGTGCCAGCAGCCCGGGACAGGGACATGGCTACACCTTC
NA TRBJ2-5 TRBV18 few CASSSSPRFLQETQYF TGTGCCAGCTCCTCCTCCCCCCGGTTTCTCCAAGAGACCCAGTACTTC
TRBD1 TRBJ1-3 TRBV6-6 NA CASSYTGAGNTIYF TGTGCCAGCAGTTACACAGGGGCTGGAAACACCATATATTTT
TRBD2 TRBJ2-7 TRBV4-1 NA CASSLLSGGLYYEQYF TGCGCCAGCAGCCTCCTCAGCGGGGGGCTTTACTACGAGCAGTACTTC
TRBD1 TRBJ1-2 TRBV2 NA CASRGQGTDGYTF TGTGCCAGCAGGGGACAGGGGACGGATGGCTACACCTTC
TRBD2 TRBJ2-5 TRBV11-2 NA CAGSSGDQETQYF TGTGCCGGGTCAAGCGGGGATCAAGAGACCCAGTACTTC
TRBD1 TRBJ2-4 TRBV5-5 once CASSPTGTENIQYF TGTGCCAGCAGCCCAACCGGGACAGAAAACATTCAGTACTTC
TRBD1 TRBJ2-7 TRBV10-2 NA CASSRQGGYEQYF TGCGCCAGCTCGCGACAGGGGGGCTACGAGCAGTACTTC
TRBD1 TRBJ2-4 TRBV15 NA CATSSEPGGVHIQYF TGTGCCACCAGCAGTGAGCCAGGGGGTGTTCACATTCAGTACTTC
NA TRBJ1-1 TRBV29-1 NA CSVRRDTEAFF TGCAGCGTCCGGAGGGACACTGAAGCTTTCTTT
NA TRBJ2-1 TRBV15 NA CATSRDGTGRADEQFF TGTGCCACCAGCAGAGACGGGACTGGCAGGGCCGATGAGCAGTTCTTC
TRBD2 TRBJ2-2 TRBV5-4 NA CASSLAGGKLGELFF TGTGCCAGCAGTTTAGCGGGGGGCAAATTAGGGGAGCTGTTTTTT
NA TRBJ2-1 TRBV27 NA CASSPGRGISYNEQFF TGTGCCAGCAGCCCAGGTCGGGGAATCTCCTACAATGAGCAGTTCTTC
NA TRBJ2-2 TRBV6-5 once CAAGRGTNTGELFF TGTGCCGCCGGTCGAGGCACGAACACCGGGGAGCTGTTTTTT
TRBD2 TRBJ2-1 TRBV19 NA CASSILAGAVDEQFF TGTGCCAGTAGTATACTAGCGGGAGCTGTCGACGAGCAGTTCTTC
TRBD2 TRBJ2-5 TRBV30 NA CAWTPGLAGGGNQGGTQYF TGTGCCTGGACCCCGGGACTAGCGGGAGGGGGAAACCAAGGGGGGACCCAGTACTTC
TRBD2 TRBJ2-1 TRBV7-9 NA CASSLRGGHPYNEQFF TGTGCCAGCAGTCTCCGGGGGGGTCACCCCTACAATGAGCAGTTCTTC
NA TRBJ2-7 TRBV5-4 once CASSTTPIREQYF TGTGCCAGCAGCACTACCCCTATCAGAGAGCAGTACTTC
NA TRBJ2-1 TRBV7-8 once CASSPTREYNEQFF TGTGCCAGCAGCCCTACCAGGGAATACAATGAGCAGTTCTTC
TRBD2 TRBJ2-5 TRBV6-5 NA CASSPTSGSWETQYF TGTGCCAGCAGTCCGACTAGCGGGAGTTGGGAGACCCAGTACTTC
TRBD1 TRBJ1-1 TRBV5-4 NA CASSLEGQGWTEAFF TGTGCCAGCAGCTTGGAGGGACAGGGTTGGACTGAAGCTTTCTTT
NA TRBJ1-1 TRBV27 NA CASSLFRGATEAFF TGTGCCAGCAGTTTATTCCGGGGAGCCACTGAAGCTTTCTTT
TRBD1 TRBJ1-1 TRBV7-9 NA CASSYGTGQLGTEAFF TGTGCCAGCAGCTACGGCACGGGACAGTTAGGGACTGAAGCTTTCTTT
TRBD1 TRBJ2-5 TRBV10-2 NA CASNSGQGIGTQYF TGCGCCAGCAACTCGGGACAGGGGATCGGGACCCAGTACTTC
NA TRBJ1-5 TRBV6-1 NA CASRVIVDQPQHF TGTGCCAGCAGGGTTATAGTTGATCAGCCCCAGCATTTT
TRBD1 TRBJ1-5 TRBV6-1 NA CASSDRQGSNQPQHF TGTGCCAGCAGTGATAGACAGGGGAGCAATCAGCCCCAGCATTTT
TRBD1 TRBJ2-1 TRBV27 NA CASSLSPGQGIYNEQFF TGTGCCAGCAGTTTATCACCGGGACAGGGGATCTACAATGAGCAGTTCTTC
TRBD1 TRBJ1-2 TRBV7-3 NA CASSRDRVYGYTF TGTGCCAGCAGCCGGGACAGGGTGTATGGCTACACCTTC
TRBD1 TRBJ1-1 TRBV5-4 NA CASRSDRGRSEAFF TGTGCCAGCAGAAGTGACAGGGGGCGGTCTGAAGCTTTCTTT
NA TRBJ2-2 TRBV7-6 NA CASSLAGGLNTGELFF TGTGCCAGCAGCTTAGCGGGGGGGCTTAACACCGGGGAGCTGTTTTTT
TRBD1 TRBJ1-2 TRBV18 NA CASSPRDRGYYGYTF TGTGCCAGCTCACCCCGGGACAGGGGATATTATGGCTACACCTTC
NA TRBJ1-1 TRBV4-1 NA CASSHFGTEAFF TGCGCCAGCAGCCACTTCGGCACTGAAGCTTTCTTT
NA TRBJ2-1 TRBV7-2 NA CASSLVYTNNEQFF TGTGCCAGCAGCTTAGTTTACACCAACAATGAGCAGTTCTTC
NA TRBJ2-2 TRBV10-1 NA CASQQGTGELFF TGCGCCTCGCAACAGGGCACCGGGGAGCTGTTTTTT
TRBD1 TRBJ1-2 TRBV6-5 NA CASKAGTAYGYTF TGTGCCAGCAAGGCCGGGACAGCCTATGGCTACACCTTC
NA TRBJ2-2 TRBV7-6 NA CASSINTGIGELFF TGTGCCAGCAGCATCAACACAGGGATCGGGGAGCTGTTTTTT
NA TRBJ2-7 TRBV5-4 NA CASSLQGEQYF TGTGCCAGCAGCTTACAGGGCGAGCAGTACTTC